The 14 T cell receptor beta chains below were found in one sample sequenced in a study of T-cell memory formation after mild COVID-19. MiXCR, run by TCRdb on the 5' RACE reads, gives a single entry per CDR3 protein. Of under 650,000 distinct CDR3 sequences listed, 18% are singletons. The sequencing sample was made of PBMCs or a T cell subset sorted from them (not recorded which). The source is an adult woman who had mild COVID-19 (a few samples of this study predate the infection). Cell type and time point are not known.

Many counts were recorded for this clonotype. The CDR3 protein is CSARGLGSYEQYF. As DNA, the CDR3 is TGCAGTGCCCGAGGGTTGGGCTCCTACGAGCAGTACTTC. V usage is TRBV20-1 and J usage is TRBJ2-7, with a weak D call TRBD2 (5 bases). Germline V gives CDR1 DFQATT, CDR2 SNEGSKA (reference sequence). The CDR3 sequence is 13 residues long. V dropped 6 bases and J dropped 0 bases, with 12 bases sitting between them.

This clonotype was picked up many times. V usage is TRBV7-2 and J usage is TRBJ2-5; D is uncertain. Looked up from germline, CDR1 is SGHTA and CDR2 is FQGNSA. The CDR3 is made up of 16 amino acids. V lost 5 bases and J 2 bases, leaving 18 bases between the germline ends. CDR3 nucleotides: TGTGCCAGCAGCGCCGGCGGATGGGGAAGGCAAGAGACCCAGTACTTC. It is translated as CASSAGGWGRQETQYF. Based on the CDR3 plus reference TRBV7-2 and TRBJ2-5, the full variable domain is GAGVSQSPSNKVTEKGKDVELRCDPISGHTALYWYRQSLGQGLEFLIYFQGNSAPDKSGLPSDRFSAERTGGSVSTLTIQRTQQEDSAVYLCASSAGGWGRQETQYFGPGTRLLVL.

The chain's CDR3 is CASSNTASDQYF. CDR3 sequence (DNA): TGTGCCAGCAGCAACACGGCGTCGGACCAGTACTTC. The chain uses TRBV6-5 and TRBJ2-5; D is unresolved. V shed 6 bases and J shed 10 bases, with 15 bases lying between them. The CDR3 has 12 residues. Per the germline V gene, CDR1 is MNHEY and CDR2 is SVGAGI.

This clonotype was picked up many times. The CDR3: CATSRASGALYEQYF. CDR3 sequence (DNA): TGTGCCACCAGCAGAGCTTCAGGGGCCCTCTACGAGCAGTACTTC. This sequence joins TRBV15 and TRBJ2-7; the D gene is possibly TRBD1 (6 bases). Trimming stripped 1 base from V and 3 bases from J, with 13 bases between. CDR1 LNHNV and CDR2 YYDKDF come from the germline V gene (reference sequence). The CDR3 length is 15 residues.

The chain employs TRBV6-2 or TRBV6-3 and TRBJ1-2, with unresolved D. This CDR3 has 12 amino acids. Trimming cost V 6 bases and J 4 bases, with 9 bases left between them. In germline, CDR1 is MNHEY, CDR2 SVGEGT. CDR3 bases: TGTGCCAGCAGCCACCTGAGCTATGGCTACACCTTC. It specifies CASSHLSYGYTF.

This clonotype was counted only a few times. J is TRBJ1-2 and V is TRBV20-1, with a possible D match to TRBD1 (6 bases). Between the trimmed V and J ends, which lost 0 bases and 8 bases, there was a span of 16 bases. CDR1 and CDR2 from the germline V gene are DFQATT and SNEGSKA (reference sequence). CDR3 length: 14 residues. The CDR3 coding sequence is TGCAGTGCTAGAGATTCGGGCAGGGGATACGGCTACACCTTC. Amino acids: CSARDSGRGYGYTF.

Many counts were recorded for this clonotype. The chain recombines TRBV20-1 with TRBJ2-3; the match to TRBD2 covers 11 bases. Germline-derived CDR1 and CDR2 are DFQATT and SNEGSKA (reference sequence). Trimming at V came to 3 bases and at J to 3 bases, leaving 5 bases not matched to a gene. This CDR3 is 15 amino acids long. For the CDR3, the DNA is TGCAGTGCTAGTGGGACTAGCGGAAGTACAGATACGCAGTATTTT. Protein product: CSASGTSGSTDTQYF.

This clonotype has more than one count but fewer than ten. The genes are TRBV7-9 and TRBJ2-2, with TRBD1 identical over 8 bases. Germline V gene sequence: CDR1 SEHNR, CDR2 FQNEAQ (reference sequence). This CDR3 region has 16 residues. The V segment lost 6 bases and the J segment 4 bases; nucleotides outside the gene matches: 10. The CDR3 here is CASSYPTGVITGELFF. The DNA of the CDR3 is TGTGCCAGCAGTTATCCGACAGGGGTTATCACCGGGGAGCTGTTTTTT. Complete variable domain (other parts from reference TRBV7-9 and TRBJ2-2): DTGVSQNPRHKITKRGQNVTFRCDPISEHNRLYWYRQTLGQGPEFLTYFQNEAQLEKSRLLSDRFSAERPKGSFSTLEIQRTEQGDSAMYLCASSYPTGVITGELFFGEGSRLTVL.

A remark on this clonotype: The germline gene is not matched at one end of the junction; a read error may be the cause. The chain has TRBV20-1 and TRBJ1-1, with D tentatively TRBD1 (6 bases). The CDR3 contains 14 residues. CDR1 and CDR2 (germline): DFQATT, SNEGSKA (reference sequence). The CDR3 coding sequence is TGCAGTGCTAGACCAGGGGCTCAGAACACTGGAGCTTTCTTT. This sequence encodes CSARPGAQNTGAFF.

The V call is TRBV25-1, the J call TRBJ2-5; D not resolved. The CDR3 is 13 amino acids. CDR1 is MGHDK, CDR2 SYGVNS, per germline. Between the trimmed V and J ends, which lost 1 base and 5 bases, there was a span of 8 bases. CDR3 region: CASSELGAETQYF. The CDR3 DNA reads TGTGCCAGCAGTGAATTAGGCGCCGAGACCCAGTACTTC.

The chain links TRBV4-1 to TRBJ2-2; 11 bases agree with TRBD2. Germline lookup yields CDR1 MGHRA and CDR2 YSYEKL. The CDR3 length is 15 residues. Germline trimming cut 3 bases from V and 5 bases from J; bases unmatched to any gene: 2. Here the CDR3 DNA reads TGCGCCAGCAGCCATAGCGGGGGGGCGACCGGGGAGCTGTTTTTT. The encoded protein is CASSHSGGATGELFF.

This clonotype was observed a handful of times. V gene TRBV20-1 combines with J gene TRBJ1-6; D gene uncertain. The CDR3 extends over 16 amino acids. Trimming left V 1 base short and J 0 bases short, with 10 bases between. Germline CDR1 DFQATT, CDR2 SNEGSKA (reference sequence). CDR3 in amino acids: CSARAAQSSYNSPLHF. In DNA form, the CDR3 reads TGCAGTGCTAGAGCTGCCCAAAGCTCCTATAATTCACCCCTCCACTTT.

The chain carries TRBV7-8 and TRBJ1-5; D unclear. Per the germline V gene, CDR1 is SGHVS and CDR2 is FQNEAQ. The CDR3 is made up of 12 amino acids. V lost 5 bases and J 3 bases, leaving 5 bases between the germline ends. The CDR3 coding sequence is TGTGCCAGCAGCGCTGCCAATCAGCCCCAGCATTTT. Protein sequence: CASSAANQPQHF.

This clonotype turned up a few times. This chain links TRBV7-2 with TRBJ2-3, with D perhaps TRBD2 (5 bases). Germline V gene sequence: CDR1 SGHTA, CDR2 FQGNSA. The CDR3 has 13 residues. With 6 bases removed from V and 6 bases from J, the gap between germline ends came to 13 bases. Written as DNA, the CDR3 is TGTGCCAGCAGAAAACCGGGAAGCGATACGCAGTATTTT. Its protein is CASRKPGSDTQYF.